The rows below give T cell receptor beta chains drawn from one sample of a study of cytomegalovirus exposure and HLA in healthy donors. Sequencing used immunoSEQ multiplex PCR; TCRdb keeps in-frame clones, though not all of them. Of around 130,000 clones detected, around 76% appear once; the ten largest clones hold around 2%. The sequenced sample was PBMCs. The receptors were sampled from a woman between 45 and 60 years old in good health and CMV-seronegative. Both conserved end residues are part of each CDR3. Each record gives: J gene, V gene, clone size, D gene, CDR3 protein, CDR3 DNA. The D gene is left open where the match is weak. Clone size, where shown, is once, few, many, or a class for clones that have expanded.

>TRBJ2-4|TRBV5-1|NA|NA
CASSLGGAERIQYF
TGCGCCAGCAGCTTGGGCGGGGCCGAAAGGATTCAGTACTTC
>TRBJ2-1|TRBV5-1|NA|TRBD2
CASSLFLLAGGSYNEQFF
TGCGCCAGCAGCTTGTTTCTGTTAGCGGGAGGCTCCTACAATGAGCAGTTCTTC
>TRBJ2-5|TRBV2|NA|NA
CASSGSSQETQYF
TGTGCCAGCAGTGGATCCTCACAGGAGACCCAGTACTTC
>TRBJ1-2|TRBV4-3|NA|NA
CASSQARGNYGYTF
TGCGCCAGCAGCCAAGCGAGAGGCAACTATGGCTACACCTTC
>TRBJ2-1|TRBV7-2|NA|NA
CASSSLTWWQFF
TGTGCCAGCAGCTCCCTCACATGGTGGCAGTTCTTC
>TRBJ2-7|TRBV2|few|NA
CASSSLYGYEQYF
TGTGCCAGCAGTTCGCTCTACGGCTACGAGCAGTACTTC
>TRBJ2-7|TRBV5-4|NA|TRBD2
CASSTASGRVYEQYF
TGTGCCAGCAGCACCGCTAGCGGGAGGGTCTACGAGCAGTACTTC
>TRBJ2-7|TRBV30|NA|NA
CAWSVGGVEYEQYF
TGTGCCTGGAGTGTTGGAGGTGTTGAGTACGAGCAGTACTTC
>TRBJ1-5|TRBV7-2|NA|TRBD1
CASSKSGQLYQPQHF
TGTGCCAGCAGCAAATCGGGACAGCTGTATCAGCCCCAGCATTTT
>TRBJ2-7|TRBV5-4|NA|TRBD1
CASSLAGGLRDEQYF
TGTGCCAGCAGCTTGGCAGGGGGCCTTCGGGACGAGCAGTACTTC
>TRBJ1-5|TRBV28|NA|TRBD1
CASSAQGVLGQPQHF
TGTGCCAGCAGTGCACAGGGGGTCCTTGGGCAGCCCCAGCATTTT
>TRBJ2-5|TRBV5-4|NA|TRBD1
CASSKVPGQQETQYF
TGTGCCAGCAGCAAGGTGCCGGGACAGCAAGAGACCCAGTACTTC
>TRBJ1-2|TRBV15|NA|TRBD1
CATSRDGQGFDYTF
TGTGCCACCAGCAGAGATGGACAGGGATTTGACTACACCTTC
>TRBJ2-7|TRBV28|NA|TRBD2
CASSRGGRAGEQYF
TGTGCCAGCAGTCGTGGGGGGAGGGCAGGTGAGCAGTACTTC